This TCR beta chain appears in the sequencing data of a study of T-cell reconstitution after alpha-beta-depleted transplantation in children. Germline V gene lookup returns CDR1 SEHNR and CDR2 FQNEAQ (reference sequence). The CDR3 consists of 15 residues. V lost 3 bases, J lost 5 bases, and 14 bases lay in between. A TCRbeta library incorporating unique molecular identifiers was prepared. A single record per CDR3 protein comes from TCRdb applying MiXCR to the PCR reads. The data hold around 370,000 distinct CDR3 sequences, with over 9% observed a single time. The V gene is TRBV7-9, the J gene TRBJ1-5; possible D gene TRBD1, 6 bases. The origin of this receptor is a human donor who donated a stem cell graft to a child with acute lymphoblastic leukemia. The sample consisted of PBMCs from the stem cell graft donor, taken from the stem cell graft. The CDR3 DNA reads TGTGCCAGCAGCTTGGGGGCCGGGAGGGATCAGCCCCAGCATTTT. The encoded protein is CASSLGAGRDQPQHF. The variable domain in full, with the rest retrieved from reference TRBV7-9 and TRBJ1-5, is DTGVSQNPRHKITKRGQNVTFRCDPISEHNRLYWYRQTLGQGPEFLTYFQNEAQLEKSRLLSDRFSAERPKGSFSTLEIQRTEQGDSAMYLCASSLGAGRDQPQHFGDGTRLSIL.